This TCR beta chain was obtained from a study of beta chain features in type 1 diabetes. The study's findings and limits: With patients and controls alike, PCR might favor shorter templates to an equal degree. Relative to healthy donors, patients appeared to have naive, central memory and Treg TCRB repertoires that were more similar. Within each of all four CD4+ subsets, Type 1 diabetes patients had TCRB CDR3s that were moderately but significantly shorter.

The entirety of the isolated RNA underwent reverse transcription, so expressed TCRB transcripts were sequenced. Profiled with immunoSEQ multiplex PCR; TCRdb holds only in-frame clones, not every one. The data contain approximately 270,000 clones, more than 13% of them singletons. There are a few counts of this clone. Its antigen is unidentified. Cells sorted by CD45RO/CCR7/CD25/CD127/CD95/CD27 comprised CD4+ naive, central memory, regulatory and stem cell-like memory cells. Sorted populations all exceeded 95% purity. V shed 0 bases and J shed 0 bases, with 10 bases lying between them. Germline CDR1 and CDR2: SGHRS and YFSETQ. The length of the CDR3 is 16 residues.

Sample: naive CD4+ T cells from blood. This sequence originates from a man aged 25 to 40 with type 1 diabetes. V gene TRBV5-1 combines with J gene TRBJ2-1, with TRBD2 as a possible D gene (5 bases). CDR3 sequence reads: CASSLAGISSYNEQFF. DNA of the CDR3: TGCGCCAGCAGCTTGGCCGGGATCAGCTCCTACAATGAGCAGTTCTTC. The variable domain in full, completed from reference TRBV5-1 and TRBJ2-1, reads KAGVTQTPRYLIKTRGQQVTLSCSPISGHRSVSWYQQTPGQGLQFLFEYFSETQRNKGNFPGRFSGRQFSNSRSEMNVSTLELGDSALYLCASSLAGISSYNEQFFGPGTRLTVL.